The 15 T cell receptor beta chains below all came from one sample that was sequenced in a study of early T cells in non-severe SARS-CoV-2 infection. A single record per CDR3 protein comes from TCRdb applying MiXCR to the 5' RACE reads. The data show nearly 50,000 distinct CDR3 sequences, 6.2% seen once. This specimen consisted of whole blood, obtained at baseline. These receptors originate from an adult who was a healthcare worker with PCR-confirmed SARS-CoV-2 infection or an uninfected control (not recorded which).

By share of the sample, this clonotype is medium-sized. The CDR3 loop reads CASSVGLAKNNEQFF. In nucleotides, the CDR3 is TGTGCCAGCAGCGTGGGACTAGCCAAGAACAATGAGCAGTTCTTC. V gene TRBV7-2 combines with J gene TRBJ2-1, with 9 bases fitting TRBD2. The ends lost 5 bases at V and 5 bases at J; junction bases unmatched: 7. The CDR3 contains 15 residues. Germline values: CDR1 SGHTA, CDR2 FQGNSA.

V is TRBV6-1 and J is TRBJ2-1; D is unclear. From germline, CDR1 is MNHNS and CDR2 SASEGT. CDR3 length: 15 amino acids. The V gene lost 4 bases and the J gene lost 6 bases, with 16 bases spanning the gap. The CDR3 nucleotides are TGTGCCAGCAGTGCTGACGGAACCCCTCCCAATGAGCAGTTCTTC. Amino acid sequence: CASSADGTPPNEQFF.

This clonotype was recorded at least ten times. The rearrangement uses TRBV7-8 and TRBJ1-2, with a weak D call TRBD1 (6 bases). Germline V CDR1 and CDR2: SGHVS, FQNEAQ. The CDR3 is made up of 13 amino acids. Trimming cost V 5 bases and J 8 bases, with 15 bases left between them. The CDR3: CASSPGGLRGYTF. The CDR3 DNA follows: TGTGCCAGCAGCCCGGGGGGCCTTAGGGGCTACACCTTC.

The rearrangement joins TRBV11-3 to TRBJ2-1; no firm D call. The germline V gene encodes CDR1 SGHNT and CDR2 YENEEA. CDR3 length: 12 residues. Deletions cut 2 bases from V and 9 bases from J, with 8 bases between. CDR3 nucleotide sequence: TGTGCCAGCAGCTTACGATGGAGTGAGCAGTTCTTC. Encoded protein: CASSLRWSEQFF.

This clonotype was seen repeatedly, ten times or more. This CDR3 reads CASTKAGGPSTDTQYF. DNA for the CDR3: TGTGCCAGCACCAAGGCGGGAGGGCCAAGCACAGATACGCAGTATTTT. V usage is TRBV6-6 and J usage is TRBJ2-3, with 9 bases aligning to TRBD2. The CDR3 has 16 amino acids. V lost 7 bases to trimming and J lost 0 bases; unmatched junction nucleotides: 8. Per the germline V gene, CDR1 is MNHNY and CDR2 is SVGAGI (reference sequence).

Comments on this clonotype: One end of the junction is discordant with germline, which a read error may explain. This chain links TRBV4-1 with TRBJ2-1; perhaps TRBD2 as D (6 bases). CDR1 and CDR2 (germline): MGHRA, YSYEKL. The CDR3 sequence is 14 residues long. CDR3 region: CASGGTAAYNERFF. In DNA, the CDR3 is TGCGCCAGCGGGGGGACGGCCGCGTACAATGAGCGGTTCTTC.

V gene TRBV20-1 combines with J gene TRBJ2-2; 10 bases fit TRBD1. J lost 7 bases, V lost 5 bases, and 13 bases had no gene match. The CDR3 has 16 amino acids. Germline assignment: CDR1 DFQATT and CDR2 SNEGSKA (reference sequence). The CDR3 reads CSARNPWTGGNGELFF. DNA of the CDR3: TGCAGTGCTCGCAACCCCTGGACAGGGGGTAACGGGGAGCTGTTTTTT.

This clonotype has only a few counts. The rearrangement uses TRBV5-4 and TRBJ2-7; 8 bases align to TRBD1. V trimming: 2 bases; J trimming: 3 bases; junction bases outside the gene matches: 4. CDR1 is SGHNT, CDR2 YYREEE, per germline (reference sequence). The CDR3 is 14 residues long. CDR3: CASSFYRGFYEQYF. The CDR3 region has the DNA TGTGCCAGCAGCTTCTACAGGGGGTTCTACGAGCAGTACTTC.

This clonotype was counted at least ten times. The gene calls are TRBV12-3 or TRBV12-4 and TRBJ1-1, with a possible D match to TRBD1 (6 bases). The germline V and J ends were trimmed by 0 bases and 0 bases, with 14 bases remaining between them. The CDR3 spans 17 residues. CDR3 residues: CASSLAGAGIMNTEAFF. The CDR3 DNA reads TGTGCCAGCAGTTTAGCGGGGGCAGGGATCATGAACACTGAAGCTTTCTTT.

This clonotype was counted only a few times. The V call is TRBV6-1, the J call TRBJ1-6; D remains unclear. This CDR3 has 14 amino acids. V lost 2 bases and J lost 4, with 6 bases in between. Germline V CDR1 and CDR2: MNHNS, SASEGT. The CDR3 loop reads CASSETYYNSPLHF. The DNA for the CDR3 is TGTGCCAGCAGTGAAACTTATTATAATTCACCCCTCCACTTT.

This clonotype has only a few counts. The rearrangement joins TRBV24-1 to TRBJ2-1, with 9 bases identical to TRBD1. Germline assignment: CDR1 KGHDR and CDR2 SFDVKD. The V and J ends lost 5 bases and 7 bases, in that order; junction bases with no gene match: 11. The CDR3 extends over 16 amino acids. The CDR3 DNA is TGTGCCACCAGTGGCGTACAGGGGGCGCCTCCTAATGAGCAGTTCTTC. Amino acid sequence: CATSGVQGAPPNEQFF.

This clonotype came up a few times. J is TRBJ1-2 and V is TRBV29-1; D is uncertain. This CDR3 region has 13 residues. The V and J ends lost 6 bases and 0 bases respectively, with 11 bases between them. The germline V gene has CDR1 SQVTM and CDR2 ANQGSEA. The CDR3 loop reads CSVRSRANYGYTF. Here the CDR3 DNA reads TGCAGCGTACGGTCCAGAGCTAACTATGGCTACACCTTC.

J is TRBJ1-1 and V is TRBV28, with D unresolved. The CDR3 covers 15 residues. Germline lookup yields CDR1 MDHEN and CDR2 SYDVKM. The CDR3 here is CTITPHLRGNTEAFF. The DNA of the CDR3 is TGTACCATCACTCCTCACCTTCGGGGTAACACTGAAGCTTTCTTT.

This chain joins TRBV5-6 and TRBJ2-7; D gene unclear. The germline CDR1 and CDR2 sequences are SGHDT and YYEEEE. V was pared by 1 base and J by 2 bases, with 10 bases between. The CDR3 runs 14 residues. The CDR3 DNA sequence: TGTGCCAGCAGCTTGAACACTCTAACCTACGAGCAGTACTTC. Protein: CASSLNTLTYEQYF.

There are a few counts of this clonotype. CDR3 sequence reads: CASSLGTALGAFF. DNA of the CDR3: TGTGCCAGCAGCTTAGGGACAGCCCTTGGAGCTTTCTTT. J is TRBJ1-1 and V is TRBV11-2; D may be TRBD1 (6 bases). This CDR3 region has 13 residues. The V gene lost 1 base and the J gene lost 10 bases, with 13 bases spanning the gap. Per the germline V gene, CDR1 is SGHAT and CDR2 is FQNNGV.